This entry features one TCR beta chain sequence. RNA was extracted with the RNeasy kit, and a quantity of 0.5 to 1 ug was reverse transcribed using random hexamers. The authors amplified TCR beta CDR3 across 54 Vbeta and 13 Jbeta using immunoSEQ multiplex PCR. MiXCR, run by TCRdb on the immunoSEQ multiplex PCR reads, gives a single entry per CDR3 protein. Among about 430,000 distinct CDR3 sequences listed, roughly 85% were seen once. This sample was included in a study of CD8 T cells in Susac syndrome. Sequencing targeted TCR beta in T cells from blood (CD8+ and CD4+). Negative isolation was used for CD8+ and CD4+ T cells and FACS enrichment for TEMRA cells. The CDR3 consists of 15 residues. Germline CDR1 and CDR2: MNHNS and SASEGT. V lost 5 bases, J lost 6 bases, and 9 bases stayed unmatched.

The receptor was derived from a human donor with multiple sclerosis. V is TRBV6-1 and J is TRBJ2-3, with 9 nucleotides matching TRBD1. Specimen: CD8+ T cells from PBMCs. The CDR3 spells CASSWDREKPDTQYF. CDR3 in DNA: TGTGCCAGCAGTTGGGACAGGGAAAAGCCGGATACGCAGTATTTT.